This T cell receptor (beta chain) was recovered during a study of Graves' ophthalmopathy and Graves' hyperthyroidism (dated by TCRdb to 2016 to 2019). General notes on the study: Peripheral blood samples were taken at the time of initial diagnosis, before any treatment was given. To tell Graves' ophthalmopathy apart from Graves' hyperthyroidism, and to predict which patients would progress to ophthalmopathy, the study relied on TCR beta repertoire signatures. In total, 120 to 150 blood samples were TCR-sequenced: some 43 ophthalmopathy, some 75 hyperthyroidism and roughly 17 hyperthyroidism-to-ophthalmopathy patients. To explore V-J signatures that separate ophthalmopathy from hyperthyroidism, a discovery set of fewer than 110 patients was enrolled, consisting of fewer than 45 with ophthalmopathy and approximately 60 with stable hyperthyroidism. The independent validation cohort included 18 to 20 hyperthyroidism patients plus 17 patients who later progressed from hyperthyroidism to ophthalmopathy. In over five hyperthyroidism patients, the T-cell repertoires found in thyroid tissue were compared with those found in blood. Following sampling, methimazole starting at 30 mg daily was administered to hyperthyroidism patients, and high-dose intravenous methylprednisolone was administered to ophthalmopathy patients. The 75 to 100 discovery patients were randomly split 7:3 into training and test sets. What the study reported, not specific to this receptor: In validation, the model predicted ophthalmopathy progression with over 60% sensitivity and around 72% specificity; more than ten predicted patients were CT-confirmed with GO in a median of approximately 6.2 months. The 13-signature model separated ophthalmopathy from stable hyperthyroidism with 85% to 90% sensitivity and around 81% specificity in cross-validation, and 80%/75% in the test set. Most expanded thyroid clonotypes with a frequency above 0.001 also appeared in blood, which suggests that blood repertoires may reflect the immune response in the thyroid. Sample size was not statistically predetermined, and group allocation was not concealed from the investigators.

Trimming accounts for 6 bases at V and 0 bases at J, while the number of junction bases matched to no gene is 5. Its CDR3 holds 14 amino acids, cysteine through phenylalanine. Only CDR3 DNA is held: 42 bases, read in frame from base 1. Looking up the germline V gene (reference sequence) yields CDR1 SGHKS and CDR2 YYEKEE. The sample holds many counts of this clonotype. Its antigen remains unidentified. Base qualities are not at hand, and no much larger clone is one base apart. For repertoire sequencing, the TCR beta CDR3 regions were amplified from RNA transcripts. The first round of RT-PCR was done with HTBI primers and the Qiagen OneStep RT-PCR kit, and was followed by a second round of multiplex PCR, then size selection and purification. Libraries were sequenced paired-end with 100 bp reads on an Illumina HiSeq2000. The paper's processing steps were these. SOAPnuke was used to process the reads, removing any read that contained adapters or uncalled bases, had a mean Phred below 15, or lacked an exact match to the constant primer or identifier. COPE v1.2.5 was used to merge the high-quality paired reads. Each unique nucleotide sequence was treated as a clonotype, and MiTCR v1.1 was used to align the clonotypes to the IMGT TRB V, D and J references. The analysis was limited to V-J combinations with a frequency above 0.0001, which together covered 99% to 99.2% of the repertoires. A TCR clonal expansion and chaos score per V-J combination was defined as the ratio of F50 clonal expansion to chaos observed in the TCRdist matrix. Welch's t-statistics and random forest were used to reduce features to about a dozen V-J combinations, which were fed into a naive Bayes classifier. The Morisita-Horn index was used to measure how similar the thyroid and blood repertoires were. TCRdb redid the processing of the public reads, applying fastp at Q25 and MiXCR, and retained in-frame beta chains. Rows merge per CDR3 protein into single entries with the most common DNA and genes. These V and J calls originate from TCRdb's pipeline instead of the authors' own analysis. This sample gives roughly 160,000 distinct CDR3 sequences in total; roughly 37% of them show up just once. The top ten constitute approximately 6.3% of the sample.

Ophthalmopathy patients had moderately to severely active disease, Clinical Activity Score of at least 3, NOSPECS grade of at least 4, and disease duration under 3 months. Anyone with other autoimmune diseases, uncontrolled infections, pregnancy or lactation was excluded from the study. Clinical symptoms, serum thyroxine, TRAb, thyroid ultrasound and orbital computed tomography were used for diagnosis. Using Ficoll-Paque density gradient centrifugation, PBMCs were isolated from approximately 11 ml of fresh peripheral blood. Total RNA was extracted using Trizol reagent, and RNA quality was checked on an Agilent 2100 Bioanalyzer.

Sequencing input: peripheral blood. The sequence links TRBV5-5 to TRBJ2-7; the central 8 bases match TRBD1. The sequence was obtained from a woman aged 35 to 49 with Graves' ophthalmopathy. Donor details come from another sample of the same person, matched by shared clones. The DNA is as follows: TGTGCCAGCAACCCCGGGACAGGCTCCTACGAGCAGTACTTC. Translation gives CASNPGTGSYEQYF.